The 25 T cell receptor beta chains given below trace back to one sample, sequenced in a study of CD8+ T cells in alopecia areata. It was cDNA, reverse transcribed from extracted RNA, that served as the sequencing template. Assay used: immunoSEQ multiplex PCR; TCRdb lists only in-frame clones, some missing. The profile covers about 150,000 clones, with about 54% appearing a single time and around 5% taken by the ten largest. The sequenced sample consisted of CD4+ T cells sorted from blood. These receptors were taken from a human donor in good health.

This chain uses TRBV29-1 with TRBJ2-3, with TRBD2 as a possible D gene (6 bases). The CDR3 is made up of 13 amino acids. The V gene lost 3 bases and the J gene lost 4 bases, with 11 bases spanning the gap. Germline V lookup: CDR1 SQVTM, CDR2 ANQGSEA. The chain's CDR3 is CSVERGNADTQYF. Written as DNA, the CDR3 is TGCAGCGTTGAGCGGGGTAACGCAGATACGCAGTATTTT.

V is TRBV10-2 and J is TRBJ2-5; 7 bases agree with TRBD1. The CDR3 is 15 residues long. J lost 7 bases, V lost 2 bases, and 10 bases had no gene match. Looked up from germline, CDR1 is WSHSY and CDR2 is SAAADI. The CDR3 coding sequence is TGCGCCAGCAGTGAGCCAGCACAGGGGAAGGGGACCCAGTACTTC. Protein: CASSEPAQGKGTQYF.

The chain has TRBV9 and TRBJ2-7, with no clear D. Germline V gives CDR1 SGDLS, CDR2 YYNGEE. Deletions cut 0 bases from V and 2 bases from J, with 6 bases between. This CDR3 is built from 13 residues. In nucleotides, the CDR3 is TGTGCCAGCAGCGTAGGCGGTACCTACGAGCAGTACTTC. Translation gives CASSVGGTYEQYF. The whole variable domain, filled in from reference TRBV9 and TRBJ2-7, reads DSGVTQTPKHLITATGQRVTLRCSPRSGDLSVYWYQQSLDQGLQFLIQYYNGEERAKGNILERFSAQQFPDLHSELNLSSLELGDSALYFCASSVGGTYEQYFGPGTRLTVT.

This clone was recorded once. The chain joins TRBV27 to TRBJ2-1; possible D gene TRBD2, 6 bases. Looked up from germline, CDR1 is MNHEY and CDR2 is SMNVEV (reference sequence). This CDR3 has 15 residues. Trimming cost V 7 bases and J 4 bases, with 17 bases left between them. The CDR3 reads CASTGRREFYNEQFF. Written as DNA, the CDR3 is TGTGCCAGCACCGGACGACGGGAGTTTTACAATGAGCAGTTCTTC.

The rearrangement uses TRBV29-1 and TRBJ2-3, with D tentatively TRBD2 (6 bases). V was cut by 3 bases and J by 0 bases, with 10 bases left in between. The CDR3 runs to 14 residues. Per the germline V gene, CDR1 is SQVTM and CDR2 is ANQGSEA. Here the CDR3 reads CSVDAGWSTDTQYF. In nucleotides, the CDR3 is TGCAGCGTTGACGCGGGATGGAGCACAGATACGCAGTATTTT.

The rearrangement uses TRBV6-5 and TRBJ2-7; D gene uncertain. This CDR3 has 13 amino acids. Germline values: CDR1 MNHEY, CDR2 SVGAGI. Between the trimmed V and J ends, which lost 6 bases and 5 bases, there was a span of 14 bases. CDR3 region: CASRNPNSHEQYF. The CDR3 nucleotides are TGTGCCAGCAGGAACCCCAATAGCCACGAGCAGTACTTC.

This clone was seen more than once but under ten times. V usage is TRBV29-1 and J usage is TRBJ2-3; 7 bases match TRBD2. Germline V gene lookup returns CDR1 SQVTM and CDR2 ANQGSEA. V shed 1 base and J 0 bases; nucleotides not matched to a gene: 1. This CDR3 spans 14 amino acids. The CDR3 spells CSVEASGSTDTQYF. In nucleotides, the CDR3 is TGCAGCGTTGAAGCTAGCGGTAGCACAGATACGCAGTATTTT.

This clone was detected a few times. This chain uses TRBV29-1 with TRBJ2-1; 7 bases align to TRBD2. V shed 6 bases, J shed 2 bases, and the junction held 7 bases outside the gene matches. Germline V lookup: CDR1 SQVTM, CDR2 ANQGSEA. This CDR3 has 14 residues. The CDR3 here is CSVERTRTYNEQFF. The CDR3 bases are TGCAGCGTGGAACGGACTAGAACCTACAATGAGCAGTTCTTC.

This clone showed up just once. This sequence joins TRBV20-1 and TRBJ2-1, with TRBD2 as a possible D gene (5 bases). Germline assignment: CDR1 DFQATT and CDR2 SNEGSKA (reference sequence). The CDR3 is 11 amino acids. Trimming took off 3 bases at V and 9 bases at J, with 9 bases between the two ends. CDR3 in DNA: TGCAGTGCTAGTCGGGGAGTTGAGCAGTTCTTC. Its translation: CSASRGVEQFF.

V is TRBV9 and J is TRBJ1-2; D ambiguous. CDR3 size: 13 residues. V dropped 0 bases and J dropped 3 bases, with 6 bases sitting between them. CDR1 and CDR2 (germline): SGDLS, YYNGEE. The CDR3 DNA reads as TGTGCCAGCAGCGTAGACACTGACTATGGCTACACCTTC. This encodes CASSVDTDYGYTF. Based on the CDR3 plus reference TRBV9 and TRBJ1-2, the full variable domain is DSGVTQTPKHLITATGQRVTLRCSPRSGDLSVYWYQQSLDQGLQFLIQYYNGEERAKGNILERFSAQQFPDLHSELNLSSLELGDSALYFCASSVDTDYGYTFGSGTRLTVV.

CDR3 region: CASSEGIYYEQYF. For the CDR3, the DNA is TGTGCCAGCAGCGAGGGGATCTATTACGAGCAGTACTTC. The rearrangement uses TRBV5-6 and TRBJ2-7; D possibly matches TRBD1 or TRBD2 (5 bases each). The V end lost 4 bases, the J end lost 4 bases, and 12 bases lay between the germline ends. Germline-derived CDR1 and CDR2 are SGHDT and YYEEEE. This CDR3 comprises 13 residues. The full variable domain, in which reference TRBV5-6 and TRBJ2-7 provide the parts outside the CDR3, is DAGVTQSPTHLIKTRGQQVTLRCSPKSGHDTVSWYQQALGQGPQFIFQYYEEEERQRGNFPDRFSGHQFPNYSSELNVNALLLGDSALYLCASSEGIYYEQYFGPGTRLTVT.

This clone was observed a handful of times. The rearrangement uses TRBV10-3 and TRBJ2-2, with TRBD2 identical over 11 bases. J lost 4 bases, V lost 4 bases, and 8 bases had no gene match. This CDR3 is 17 amino acids long. Per germline, CDR1 ENHRY and CDR2 SYGVKD. The CDR3 DNA sequence: TGTGCCATCAGTGGGGAACTAGCGGGAGTCGTCACCGGGGAGCTGTTTTTT. Its protein product is CAISGELAGVVTGELFF.

This clone was seen a few times. Different DNA sequences within this sample yield the same CDR3. This chain joins TRBV5-1 and TRBJ1-2, with D maybe TRBD1 (6 bases). V dropped 3 bases and J dropped 6 bases, with 9 bases sitting between them. The CDR3 length is 12 residues. Germline V gives CDR1 SGHRS, CDR2 YFSETQ. CDR3 amino acids: CASSWSGDGYTF. The DNA of the CDR3 is TGCGCCAGCAGCTGGTCAGGGGATGGCTACACCTTC.

The rearrangement links TRBV18 to TRBJ1-5; 8 bases match TRBD1. The CDR3 covers 14 residues. Germline-derived CDR1 and CDR2 are KGHSH and LQKENI. V lost 5 bases, J lost 6 bases, and 6 bases stayed unmatched. CDR3 nucleotides: TGTGCCAGCTCATGGGAGACAGGGGCTCAGCCCCAGCATTTT. Translated: CASSWETGAQPQHF.

The chain employs TRBV30 and TRBJ2-7; D is ambiguous. The ends were cut back, 3 bases at V and 4 bases at J, with 7 bases in the middle. CDR3 length: 11 residues. Germline V gives CDR1 GTSNPN, CDR2 SVGIG (reference sequence). CDR3 protein: CAWSGIYEQYF. As DNA, the CDR3 is TGTGCCTGGAGCGGCATTTACGAGCAGTACTTC.

This clone was detected once. The V call is TRBV11-2, the J call TRBJ2-2; D possibly corresponds to TRBD2 (5 bases). The germline V gene has CDR1 SGHAT and CDR2 FQNNGV. The V gene lost 1 base and the J gene lost 4 bases, with 10 bases spanning the gap. The CDR3 is 15 residues long. The CDR3 coding sequence is TGTGCCAGCAGCTTAGCGGGATCGGGCACCGGGGAGCTGTTTTTT. The encoded protein is CASSLAGSGTGELFF.

The chain has TRBV4-1 and TRBJ2-3, with TRBD1 as a possible D gene (6 bases). Germline-derived CDR1 and CDR2 are MGHRA and YSYEKL. The CDR3 length is 15 residues. The germline V and J ends were trimmed by 2 bases and 2 bases, with 11 bases remaining between them. This CDR3 reads CASSQPGQYTDTQYF. CDR3 DNA: TGCGCCAGCAGCCAACCGGGACAATACACAGATACGCAGTATTTT.

This clone was counted a few times. The chain recombines TRBV30 with TRBJ2-1; D unclear. The V and J ends lost 2 bases and 4 bases respectively, with 12 bases between them. Germline-derived CDR1 and CDR2 are GTSNPN and SVGIG (reference sequence). The CDR3 runs 14 residues. CDR3 sequence reads: CAWSKITAYNEQFF. DNA of the CDR3: TGTGCCTGGAGTAAGATCACAGCATACAATGAGCAGTTCTTC.

This chain connects TRBV19 to TRBJ1-1; D might be TRBD1 (5 bases). Trimming took 3 bases from V and 3 from J, leaving 8 bases between them. CDR3 length: 13 residues. Per the germline V gene, CDR1 is LNHDA and CDR2 is SQIVND (reference sequence). CDR3 amino acids: CASSIWGDTEAFF. For the CDR3, the DNA is TGTGCCAGTAGTATTTGGGGGGACACTGAAGCTTTCTTT.

The J gene is TRBJ2-2, the V gene TRBV11-2, with 12 bases identical to TRBD2. The V gene's germline CDR1 is SGHAT and CDR2 FQNNGV. The CDR3 runs 16 residues. The ends lost 0 bases at V and 4 bases at J; junction bases unmatched: 0. The DNA for the CDR3 is TGTGCCAGCAGCTTAGAGACTAGCGGGAGCACCGGGGAGCTGTTTTTT. It encodes CASSLETSGSTGELFF.

This chain uses TRBV4-1 with TRBJ2-7, with 10 bases matching TRBD1. The germline gives CDR1 MGHRA, CDR2 YSYEKL. This CDR3 region has 14 residues. V lost 3 bases, J lost 7 bases, and 6 bases stayed unmatched. CDR3 region: CASSQPGQGKEQYF. DNA of the CDR3: TGCGCCAGCAGCCAGCCGGGACAGGGGAAAGAGCAGTACTTC.

This clone was observed at least ten times. The rearrangement links TRBV7-6 to TRBJ2-1, with D perhaps TRBD1 (6 bases). The germline V gene encodes CDR1 SGHVS and CDR2 FNYEAQ. The CDR3 spans 15 residues. The V gene lost 1 base and the J gene lost 5 bases, with 12 bases spanning the gap. DNA of the CDR3: TGTGCCAGCAGCTTAGTTTTTACAGGGCACAATGAGCAGTTCTTC. It codes for CASSLVFTGHNEQFF.

The chain uses TRBV4-1 and TRBJ2-5, with TRBD2 as a possible D gene (5 bases). The CDR3 has 14 residues. From germline, CDR1 is MGHRA and CDR2 YSYEKL. Trimming removed 4 bases from V and 2 bases from J, with 11 bases in between. As DNA, the CDR3 is TGCGCCAGCAGCCTCGGACTGCAACAAGAGACCCAGTACTTC. This sequence encodes CASSLGLQQETQYF.

The CDR3 sequence: CASSYQSSREFF. The CDR3, as DNA: TGTGCCAGCAGTTATCAGTCCAGCCGGGAGTTCTTC. The genes are TRBV6-6 and TRBJ2-1; unclear D gene. Per the germline V gene, CDR1 is MNHNY and CDR2 is SVGAGI (reference sequence). CDR3 length equals 12 residues. Trimming pared 3 bases from V and 14 bases from J, leaving 14 bases between.

This clone appeared a single time. The rearrangement joins TRBV4-2 to TRBJ2-3; D call uncertain. The ends were cut back, 1 base at V and 4 bases at J, with 0 bases in the middle. Germline loops: CDR1 LGHNA, CDR2 YNFKEQ. The CDR3 extends over 11 amino acids. The CDR3 here is CASSQADTQYF. The CDR3 bases are TGTGCCAGCAGCCAAGCAGATACGCAGTATTTT.